The 14 T cell receptor beta chains listed next were all sequenced from one sample in a study of response to subunit inactivated influenza vaccine. TCRdb re-analysed the RT-PCR reads in MiXCR, keeping a single row per CDR3 protein. The sample contains fewer than 400,000 distinct CDR3 sequences, 21% of which appear only once. The starting material was PBMCs from blood, obtained 21 months after vaccination. These TCRs come from a man aged 45 to 75 who received an inactivated influenza vaccine.

This clonotype was observed a handful of times. V usage is TRBV12-3 or TRBV12-4 and J usage is TRBJ2-6; 10 positions match TRBD1. Unmatched junction bases numbered 4, after V lost 6 bases and J lost 2 bases. The CDR3 contains 16 residues. CDR3 region: CASSGQGGPGANVLTF. The CDR3 DNA follows: TGTGCCAGCAGCGGACAGGGGGGACCTGGGGCCAACGTCCTGACTTTC.

V gene TRBV7-9 combines with J gene TRBJ1-2; D unclear. V lost 2 bases, J lost 7 bases, and 8 bases lay in between. The CDR3 loop spans 12 amino acids. In germline, CDR1 is SEHNR, CDR2 FQNEAQ (reference sequence). CDR3 nucleotide sequence: TGTGCCAGCAGCTTATTTGTAAGTGGCTACACCTTC. Translating it yields CASSLFVSGYTF.

The chain combines TRBV5-1 with TRBJ1-3; no clear D gene. This CDR3 is built from 17 residues. Between the trimmed V and J ends, which lost 0 bases and 2 bases, there was a span of 15 bases. CDR1 and CDR2 from the germline V gene are SGHRS and YFSETQ. The CDR3 DNA reads as TGCGCCAGCAGCTTGGGCCCAACAGTCCTCCCTGGAAACACCATATATTTT. Translating it yields CASSLGPTVLPGNTIYF.

In this sample, this clonotype turned up many times. The rearrangement joins TRBV12-3 or TRBV12-4 to TRBJ1-6; maybe TRBD1 (6 bases). V was pared by 3 bases and J by 2 bases, with 8 bases between. The CDR3 sequence is 15 residues long. This chain's CDR3 is CASSLGAPYNSPLHF. For the CDR3, the DNA is TGTGCCAGCAGTTTGGGGGCTCCCTATAATTCACCCCTCCACTTT.

In its sample, this clonotype was seen a few times. The genes are TRBV7-9 and TRBJ2-3; TRBD1 aligns across 10 bases. CDR3 length equals 17 residues. In germline, CDR1 is SEHNR, CDR2 FQNEAQ (reference sequence). J lost 4 bases, V lost 5 bases, and 12 bases had no gene match. The CDR3, as DNA: TGTGCCAGCAGCCTACCGCTTAGGACAGGGGGGTCAGATACGCAGTATTTT. Amino acids: CASSLPLRTGGSDTQYF. Full variable domain (rest looked up from reference TRBV7-9 and TRBJ2-3): DTGVSQNPRHKITKRGQNVTFRCDPISEHNRLYWYRQTLGQGPEFLTYFQNEAQLEKSRLLSDRFSAERPKGSFSTLEIQRTEQGDSAMYLCASSLPLRTGGSDTQYFGPGTRLTVL.

The rearrangement links TRBV7-9 to TRBJ2-1, with D tentatively TRBD2 (6 bases). This CDR3 is 15 amino acids long. V lost 6 bases, J lost 5 bases, and 17 bases lay in between. Per the germline V gene, CDR1 is SEHNR and CDR2 is FQNEAQ (reference sequence). The CDR3 spells CASRPGRGTDNEQFF. In nucleotides, the CDR3 is TGTGCCAGCAGGCCGGGGCGGGGTACTGACAATGAGCAGTTCTTC. Full variable domain (missing parts from reference TRBV7-9 and TRBJ2-1): DTGVSQNPRHKITKRGQNVTFRCDPISEHNRLYWYRQTLGQGPEFLTYFQNEAQLEKSRLLSDRFSAERPKGSFSTLEIQRTEQGDSAMYLCASRPGRGTDNEQFFGPGTRLTVL.

V and J are TRBV6-4 and TRBJ1-5, with D perhaps TRBD1 (6 bases). The CDR3 spans 14 residues. V lost 6 bases, J lost 4 bases, and 13 bases lay in between. CDR1 and CDR2 (germline): MRHNA, SNTAGT. The CDR3 sequence: CASRYRGGNQPQHF. In nucleotides, the CDR3 is TGTGCCAGCAGGTATCGAGGGGGGAATCAGCCCCAGCATTTT.

The genes are TRBV29-1 and TRBJ2-5; no clear D gene. Trimming pared 4 bases from V and 5 bases from J, leaving 14 bases between. CDR3 length equals 13 residues. Germline lookup yields CDR1 SQVTM and CDR2 ANQGSEA. In DNA, the CDR3 is TGCAGCGTTGGAAGGGCGGCGTCGGAGACCCAGTACTTC. This codes for CSVGRAASETQYF.

The V gene is TRBV12-3 or TRBV12-4, the J gene TRBJ1-1, with D tentatively TRBD1 (6 bases). This CDR3 is built from 12 residues. V was pared by 4 bases and J by 11 bases, with 14 bases between. The CDR3 bases are TGTGCCAGCAGTTGGGGACAATCGCGGGCTTTCTTT. It translates to CASSWGQSRAFF.

This clonotype was detected a few times. This chain uses TRBV6-2 or TRBV6-3 with TRBJ1-4; D is unclear. Trimming cost V 5 bases and J 8 bases, with 18 bases left between them. CDR1 is MNHEY, CDR2 SVGEGT, per germline. This CDR3 is 15 amino acids long. The CDR3 reads CASSRMEVLGEKLFF. In nucleotides, the CDR3 is TGTGCCAGCAGTCGGATGGAAGTCCTGGGGGAAAAACTGTTTTTT.

The gene calls are TRBV5-1 and TRBJ2-2; D is unclear. V was cut by 2 bases and J by 6 bases, with 5 bases left in between. Germline loops: CDR1 SGHRS, CDR2 YFSETQ. This CDR3 spans 12 amino acids. The CDR3 here is CASSFFAGELFF. The CDR3 nucleotides read TGCGCCAGCAGCTTTTTCGCCGGGGAGCTGTTTTTT.

The J gene is TRBJ2-5, the V gene TRBV10-3; the match to TRBD1 covers 8 bases. The V gene end was trimmed by 10 bases and the J gene end by 3 bases; junction bases not matched to a gene: 4. Per germline, CDR1 ENHRY and CDR2 SYGVKD. The CDR3 has 12 amino acids. The DNA for the CDR3 is TGTGCCACCCAGGGGGCGGAAGAGACCCAGTACTTC. Amino acids: CATQGAEETQYF.

This clonotype was seen at least ten times. This sequence joins TRBV12-3 or TRBV12-4 and TRBJ1-6; D perhaps matches TRBD1 (6 bases). This CDR3 contains 16 residues. Trimming took 6 bases from V and 9 from J, leaving 21 bases between them. CDR3 residues: CASSRFGTGAISPLHF. In DNA, the CDR3 is TGTGCCAGCAGCCGCTTTGGGACGGGGGCGATTTCACCCCTCCACTTT.

This chain links TRBV7-6 with TRBJ2-7; D may be TRBD1 (6 bases). CDR1 is SGHVS and CDR2 is FNYEAQ in the germline V gene. V lost 2 bases and J lost 5, with 13 bases in between. The CDR3 is 14 residues long. The DNA for the CDR3 is TGTGCCAGCAGCTTAAACAGGGCATCCCACGAGCAGTACTTC. This encodes CASSLNRASHEQYF.